Detailed here is one TCR beta chain. V lost 0 bases to trimming and J lost 12 bases, with 9 bases between them. Germline V gene sequence: CDR1 SNHLY, CDR2 FYNNEI. The CDR3 is 12 amino acids. As originally analysed: Quantification of nucleated cells was approximated via reference gene primer amplification. TCRdb keeps only in-frame clones here, not all; method: immunoSEQ multiplex PCR. Clone size and the V and J calls come from that table; the DNA yielded D and trimming. The repertoire includes over 60,000 clones, 85% to 90% of them detected once, and 9.5% to 13% sits in the top ten. This sample is drawn from a study of blood T cell repertoires in COVID-19. Across the whole study: Material from acute and convalescent COVID-19 was sourced from the United States, Italy and Spain.

Material: peripheral blood. The chain recombines TRBV2 with TRBJ2-1; D gene ambiguous. The receptor was isolated from a man in his 70s with active or convalescent COVID-19. The CDR3 region is CASSEAYGGQFF. The CDR3 DNA follows: TGTGCCAGCAGTGAAGCCTACGGCGGGCAGTTCTTC. The variable domain in full, with the rest retrieved from reference TRBV2 and TRBJ2-1, is EPEVTQTPSHQVTQMGQEVILRCVPISNHLYFYWYRQILGQKVEFLVSFYNNEISEKSEIFDDQFSVERPDGSNFTLKIRSTKLEDSAMYFCASSEAYGGQFFGPGTRLTVL.